This is a list of T cell receptor beta chains from one sample in a study of identical twins. TCRdb reanalysed the 5' RACE reads using MiXCR and keeps one entry per CDR3 protein. The sample lists some 210,000 distinct CDR3 sequences, more than 15% occurring once. The same specimen was also included in a second study, on T cells expressing NK-cell markers.

Sample: CD8+ T cells sorted from blood. Source of these receptors: a woman in her late teens or twenties in good health. The CDR3 runs from the conserved cysteine through the conserved F or W.

len,v_gene,j_gene,CDR3aa
11,TRBV12-3/TRBV12-4,TRBJ1-2,CASSSGQGGTF
15,TRBV20-1,TRBJ2-3,CSARARHSSTDTQYF
12,TRBV5-6,TRBJ2-7,CASSLGPEEQYF
12,TRBV20-1,TRBJ2-7,CSAWTGAYEQYF
14,TRBV7-2,TRBJ2-5,CASSPGLASETQYF
14,TRBV6-5,TRBJ1-4,CASRPLLGKEKLFF
12,TRBV10-1,TRBJ2-3,CASSQGPDTQYF
15,TRBV6-5,TRBJ1-5,CASSYSGGSNQPQHF
14,TRBV25-1,TRBJ2-1,CASKFGGSLHEQFF
11,TRBV20-1,TRBJ1-2,CSAWTVDGYTF
15,TRBV6-5,TRBJ1-1,CASSYLGLANTEAFF
12,TRBV4-3,TRBJ2-1,CASSHSGTQQFF
12,TRBV20-1,TRBJ1-2,CSAPGTIDGYTF
13,TRBV29-1,TRBJ1-5,CSVPGGGNQPQHF
13,TRBV7-8,TRBJ2-1,CASSLGRESEQFF
11,TRBV24-1,TRBJ1-2,CATSDGGIYTF
13,TRBV12-3/TRBV12-4,TRBJ2-1,CASSLSRLSEQFF
15,TRBV20-1,TRBJ2-3,CSARSPLVSTDTQYF
15,TRBV6-1,TRBJ2-5,CASSPLRWGAETQYF
14,TRBV12-3/TRBV12-4,TRBJ2-7,CASSPVESSYEQYF
14,TRBV6-5,TRBJ2-5,CASSLASRGETQYF
14,TRBV11-2,TRBJ2-7,CASSLVGRDYEQYF
12,TRBV25-1,TRBJ2-1,CASSYQKNEQFF
16,TRBV4-2,TRBJ2-5,CASSQVLARGQETQYF
15,TRBV9,TRBJ2-7,CASSAGLADAYEQYF
14,TRBV27,TRBJ1-2,CASSPNRKGYGYTF
15,TRBV10-1,TRBJ2-1,CASSLDRGANNEQFF
19,TRBV9,TRBJ2-3,CASSGPHGLAGGPSDTQYF
13,TRBV29-1,TRBJ2-7,CSVDRGSGDEQYF
15,TRBV28,TRBJ2-3,CASSLQRGGGDTQYF
13,TRBV5-1,TRBJ2-3,CASASGGTDTQYF
15,TRBV12-3/TRBV12-4,TRBJ1-1,CASSFLGGERTEAFF
16,TRBV9,TRBJ1-5,CASSATGTSSNQPQHF
15,TRBV9,TRBJ1-6,CASSVGGGKNSPLHF
17,TRBV7-9,TRBJ2-7,CASSSAVGRGSSYEQYF
14,TRBV15,TRBJ2-7,CATSPPRRHYEQYF
14,TRBV12-3/TRBV12-4,TRBJ2-4,CASSLDVSKNIQYF
16,TRBV7-9,TRBJ2-1,CASSLGGHTPSVGEFF
15,TRBV12-3/TRBV12-4,TRBJ2-7,CASSFGSGGTYEQYF
15,TRBV3-1,TRBJ2-1,CASSQEGRSYNEQFF
11,TRBV30,TRBJ2-7,CAWSLEYEQYF
13,TRBV6-2/TRBV6-3,TRBJ2-1,CASSSGTRNEQFF
15,TRBV12-3/TRBV12-4,TRBJ2-5,CASSPRTFGGETQYF
13,TRBV13,TRBJ2-7,CATGQLSSYEQYF
12,TRBV20-1,TRBJ1-1,CSAQQGDAEAFF
12,TRBV20-1,TRBJ2-1,CSARDHSAEQFF
13,TRBV12-3/TRBV12-4,TRBJ2-7,CASSGGQAYEQYF
15,TRBV13,TRBJ2-1,CASSWTSGSVDEQFF
14,TRBV3-1,TRBJ1-4,CASSHKTGDGKLFF
14,TRBV12-3/TRBV12-4,TRBJ1-2,CASSLEGTPGGYTF
14,TRBV29-1,TRBJ2-3,CSVEDGRFIDTQYF
14,TRBV9,TRBJ2-1,CASGPGGTYNEQFF
15,TRBV5-1,TRBJ2-2,CASMERDGGTGELFF
17,TRBV27,TRBJ2-4,CASSLGSHEVGKNIQYF
13,TRBV13,TRBJ2-1,CASSLGVGNEQFF